A single T cell receptor beta chain is shown here with its context. The CDR3 sequence is 14 residues long. Trimming shortened V by 2 bases and J by 1 base, and 9 bases separated the two germline ends. Germline V lookup: CDR1 SGDLS, CDR2 YYNGEE. Assay: immunoSEQ multiplex PCR; the TCRdb copy retains only in-frame clones and omits some. Seen here are a few hundred thousand clones, 85% observed once, and the top ten hold 3% to 4%. These data belong to a study of blood T cell repertoires in COVID-19. Across the whole study: From the United States, Italy and Spain came samples of acute and convalescent COVID-19.

This chain links TRBV9 with TRBJ1-1; D unresolved. This sequence was found in a woman in her late teens or twenties with acute or convalescent COVID-19. Sample: peripheral blood. CDR3 sequence reads: CASSVAGSNTEAFF. DNA of the CDR3: TGTGCCAGCAGCGTCGCGGGCTCGAACACTGAAGCTTTCTTT.